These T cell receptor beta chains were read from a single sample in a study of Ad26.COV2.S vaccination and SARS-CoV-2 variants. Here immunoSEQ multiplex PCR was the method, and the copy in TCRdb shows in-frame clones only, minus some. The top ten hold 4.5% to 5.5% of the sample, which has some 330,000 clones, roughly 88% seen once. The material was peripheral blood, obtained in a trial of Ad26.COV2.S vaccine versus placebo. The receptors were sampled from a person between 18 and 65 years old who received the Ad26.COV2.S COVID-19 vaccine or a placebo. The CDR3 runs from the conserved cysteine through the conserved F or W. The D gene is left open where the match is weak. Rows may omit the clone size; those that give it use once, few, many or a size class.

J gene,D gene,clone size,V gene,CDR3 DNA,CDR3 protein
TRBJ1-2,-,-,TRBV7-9,TGTGCCAGCAGCTTAGATTGGGCAAATGGCTACACCTTC,CASSLDWANGYTF
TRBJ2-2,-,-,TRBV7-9,TGTGCCAGCAGCTCGCCACCCTTCTCGTCCGGGGAGCTGTTTTTT,CASSSPPFSSGELFF
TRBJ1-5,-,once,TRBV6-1,TGTGCCAGCAGTGAATGGGTCAGCAGGAGTCAGCCCCAGCATTTT,CASSEWVSRSQPQHF
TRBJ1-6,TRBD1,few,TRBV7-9,TGTGCCAGCAGCTCAACCGGGACAGGAGATAATTCACCCCTCCACTTT,CASSSTGTGDNSPLHF
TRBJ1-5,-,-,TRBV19,TGTGCCAGTAGAGGGCAGCACAATAGCAATCAGCCCCAGCATTTT,CASRGQHNSNQPQHF
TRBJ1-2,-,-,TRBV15,TGTGCCACCAGCAGCCGGGTCGGGGGCTACACCTTC,CATSSRVGGYTF
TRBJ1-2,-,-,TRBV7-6,TGTGCCGTGTCGAAGACAACTAACTATGGCTACACCTTC,CAVSKTTNYGYTF
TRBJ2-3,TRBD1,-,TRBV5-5,TGTGCCAGCAGCTTGGAGCAGGGGGCGACGCAGTATTTT,CASSLEQGATQYF
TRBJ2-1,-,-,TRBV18,TGTGCCAGCTCACCTGGCGCGAGGGGAGGTGAGCAGTTCTTC,CASSPGARGGEQFF
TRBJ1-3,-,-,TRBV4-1,TGCGCCAGCAGCCAAGGGGCGGCCTCCTCTGGAAACACCATATATTTT,CASSQGAASSGNTIYF
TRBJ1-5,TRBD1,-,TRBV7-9,TGTGCCAGCAGCCGAATTCACAATACAGGGGGCAATCAGCCCCAGCATTTT,CASSRIHNTGGNQPQHF
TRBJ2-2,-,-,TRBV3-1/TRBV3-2,TGTGCCAGCACACGAAAAAACACCGGGGAGCTGTTTTTT,CASTRKNTGELFF
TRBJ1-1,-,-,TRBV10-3,TGTGCCTCCTGGGGGGGCACAGGGAGAGATGAAGCTTTCTTT,CASWGGTGRDEAFF
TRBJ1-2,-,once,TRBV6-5,TGTGCCAGCACCTTACCCGGACGTGGCTACACCTTC,CASTLPGRGYTF
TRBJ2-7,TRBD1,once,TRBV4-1,TGCGCCAGCAGCCAAGTGCTGGGACAGGGGTCGTACGAGCAGTACTTC,CASSQVLGQGSYEQYF
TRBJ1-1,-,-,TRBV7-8,TGTGCCAGCAGCTTTCGAGGGAACACTGAAGCTTTCTTT,CASSFRGNTEAFF
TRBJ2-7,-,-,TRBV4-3,TGCGCCAGCAGCCAACCTGGACTCCTCCACTACGAGCAGTACTTC,CASSQPGLLHYEQYF
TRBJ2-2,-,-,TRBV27,TGTGCCAGCAGTCTCTATTCCACCGGGGAGCTGTTTTTT,CASSLYSTGELFF
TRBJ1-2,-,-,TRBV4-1,TGCGCCAGCAGCCAAGTCGGGCAGAACTATGGCTACACCTTC,CASSQVGQNYGYTF
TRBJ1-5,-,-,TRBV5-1,TGCGCCAGCAGCTTGAGCAGCAATCAGCCCCAGCATTTT,CASSLSSNQPQHF
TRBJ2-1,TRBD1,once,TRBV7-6,TGTGCCAGCAGCCTCGGGACAGCCGGTGAGCAGTTCTTC,CASSLGTAGEQFF
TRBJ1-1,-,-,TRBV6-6,TGTGCCAGCAGTTACTCTCCGACCGTGAACACTGAAGCTTTCTTT,CASSYSPTVNTEAFF
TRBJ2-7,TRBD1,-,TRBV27,TGTGCCAGCCAGGGGGCGTCCTACGAGCAGTACTTC,CASQGASYEQYF
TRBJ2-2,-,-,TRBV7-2,TGTGCCAGCAGCTTAACTGTTAGTCCGCGTACCGGGGAGCTGTTTTTT,CASSLTVSPRTGELFF
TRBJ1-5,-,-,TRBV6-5,TGTGCCAGCAGTTACTTACAGGGAAGCAATCAGCCCCAGCATTTT,CASSYLQGSNQPQHF
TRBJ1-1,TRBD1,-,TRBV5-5,TGTGCCAGCAGGATCGCCGGGACAGGGTTGAACACTGAAGCTTTCTTT,CASRIAGTGLNTEAFF
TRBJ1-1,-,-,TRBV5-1,TGCGCCAGCAGCTTGGGGGCAGCGAACACTGAAGCTTTCTTT,CASSLGAANTEAFF
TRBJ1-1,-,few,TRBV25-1,TGTGCCAGCAGTGTTTCGGGGTTCGGAACTGAAGCTTTCTTT,CASSVSGFGTEAFF
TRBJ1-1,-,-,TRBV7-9,TGTGCCAGCAGCTTACCCACAGGGATTACTGAAGCTTTCTTT,CASSLPTGITEAFF